One and the same sample provided the 17 T cell receptor beta chains below, sequenced in a study of T cell changes during pregnancy in multiple sclerosis (dated by TCRdb to the late 2010s). Libraries were constructed by the immunoSEQ multiplex PCR assay. The clones in this table, taken by TCRdb from immuneACCESS, are in-frame only. Not every clone is retained; where verified, under half of the shortfall comes from an unresolved V gene, and the cause of the rest is unknown. A total of about 100,000 clones appear in this sample, 90% to 95% of them only once. The biggest ten clones account for 1.2% of the sample. This specimen consisted of peripheral blood, obtained in the second trimester of pregnancy. These receptors were taken from a female donor with multiple sclerosis, enrolled in a pregnancy study.

The gene calls are TRBV28 and TRBJ2-7, with D possibly matching TRBD1 (5 bases). Germline loops: CDR1 MDHEN, CDR2 SYDVKM. This CDR3 is built from 13 residues. V dropped 6 bases and J dropped 1 base, with 10 bases sitting between them. CDR3 residues: CASSRQHSYEQYF. The CDR3 coding sequence is TGTGCCAGCAGCCGACAGCATTCCTACGAGCAGTACTTC. Combining the CDR3 with reference TRBV28 and TRBJ2-7 gives the whole variable domain DVKVTQSSRYLVKRTGEKVFLECVQDMDHENMFWYRQDPGLGLRLIYFSYDVKMKEKGDIPEGYSVSREKKERFSLILESASTNQTSMYLCASSRQHSYEQYFGPGTRLTVT.

The chain employs TRBV19 and TRBJ2-1, with 8 bases lining up with TRBD1. With 10 bases clipped from V and 6 bases from J, the junction kept 5 bases outside the gene matches. The CDR3 is 12 amino acids. From germline, CDR1 is LNHDA and CDR2 SQIVND (reference sequence). The CDR3, as DNA: TGTGCCACGACAGGGGCTGGCAATGAGCAGTTCTTC. It codes for CATTGAGNEQFF.

The chain is built from TRBV15 and TRBJ1-2, with 11 bases matching TRBD1. Looked up from germline, CDR1 is LNHNV and CDR2 is YYDKDF (reference sequence). Trimming took 9 bases from V and 3 from J; bases not matched to a gene: 18. This CDR3 spans 18 amino acids. CDR3 sequence: CATRRGGLPGQGDYGYTF. CDR3 sequence (DNA): TGTGCCACGCGGCGGGGGGGCCTTCCGGGACAGGGGGACTATGGCTACACCTTC.

The chain recombines TRBV5-1 with TRBJ1-4; 9 bases fit TRBD1. Germline V CDR1 and CDR2: SGHRS, YFSETQ. CDR3 size: 17 residues. Losses at the gene ends were 3 bases for V and 0 bases for J; bases not matched to a gene: 6. CDR3 loop: CASSSLTGGPTNEKLFF. For the CDR3, the DNA is TGCGCCAGCAGCTCACTAACAGGGGGCCCAACTAATGAAAAACTGTTTTTT.

The chain employs TRBV2 and TRBJ2-1; 10 bases match TRBD2. With 5 bases clipped from V and 7 bases from J, the junction kept 8 bases outside the gene matches. Germline V CDR1 and CDR2: SNHLY, FYNNEI. The CDR3 has 15 amino acids. In DNA form, the CDR3 reads TGTGCCAGCAGTAGAGAGGCTAGCGGGGGTAATGAGCAGTTCTTC. Translation gives CASSREASGGNEQFF.

Only one count was recorded for this clone. The chain has TRBV4-1 and TRBJ2-2, with 9 nucleotides matching TRBD1. V lost 2 bases to trimming and J lost 6 bases; unmatched junction nucleotides: 7. The CDR3 is 16 residues long. CDR1 and CDR2 from the germline V gene are MGHRA and YSYEKL. The CDR3 DNA follows: TGCGCCAGCAGCCAACTTTGGAGACAGGGGGCCGGGGAGCTGTTTTTT. It specifies CASSQLWRQGAGELFF.

The chain employs TRBV13 and TRBJ1-1; TRBD1 matches at 9 bases. Trimming at V came to 3 bases and at J to 8 bases, leaving 1 base not matched to a gene. The CDR3 extends over 12 amino acids. Per germline, CDR1 PRHDT and CDR2 FYEKMQ (reference sequence). CDR3 loop: CASSFGTGEAFF. CDR3 DNA sequence: TGTGCCAGCAGCTTCGGGACAGGGGAAGCTTTCTTT.

V is TRBV2 and J is TRBJ1-1, with 8 bases fitting TRBD1. Trimming cost V 0 bases and J 7 bases; bases outside gene matches: 13. The CDR3 loop spans 17 amino acids. The germline CDR1 and CDR2 sequences are SNHLY and FYNNEI. The CDR3 spells CASSEAAPFLDRVEAFF. In DNA form, the CDR3 reads TGTGCCAGCAGTGAAGCGGCCCCCTTTTTGGACAGGGTTGAAGCTTTCTTT.

In this sample, this clone turned up once. This rearrangement joins TRBV19 to TRBJ2-1, with TRBD1 identical over 7 bases. Trimming at V came to 1 base and at J to 3 bases, leaving 3 bases not matched to a gene. The germline CDR1 and CDR2 sequences are LNHDA and SQIVND (reference sequence). The CDR3 has 15 amino acids. The CDR3 nucleotides read TGTGCCAGTAGTATAGGGGACAGACTCTACAATGAGCAGTTCTTC. This encodes CASSIGDRLYNEQFF.

The genes are TRBV30 and TRBJ2-4; D is ambiguous. V was pared by 2 bases and J by 1 base, with 9 bases between. From germline, CDR1 is GTSNPN and CDR2 SVGIG (reference sequence). The CDR3 runs to 14 residues. CDR3: CAWSPPPAKNIQYF. The CDR3, as DNA: TGTGCCTGGAGTCCCCCCCCGGCCAAAAACATTCAGTACTTC.

The chain uses TRBV5-1 and TRBJ2-6, with unresolved D. The CDR3 is made up of 16 amino acids. Germline V gene data show CDR1 as SGHRS and CDR2 as YFSETQ. Trimming pared 0 bases from V and 1 base from J, leaving 8 bases between. The CDR3 spells CASSLDSLSGANVLTF. Written as DNA, the CDR3 is TGCGCCAGCAGCTTGGACAGCTTATCTGGGGCCAACGTCCTGACTTTC. Full variable domain (rest looked up from reference TRBV5-1 and TRBJ2-6): KAGVTQTPRYLIKTRGQQVTLSCSPISGHRSVSWYQQTPGQGLQFLFEYFSETQRNKGNFPGRFSGRQFSNSRSEMNVSTLELGDSALYLCASSLDSLSGANVLTFGAGSRLTVL.

V and J are TRBV10-3 and TRBJ1-2; D perhaps matches TRBD1 (6 bases). The CDR3 runs to 14 residues. The V end lost 6 bases, the J end lost 3 bases, and 14 bases lay between the germline ends. Looked up from germline, CDR1 is ENHRY and CDR2 is SYGVKD. The CDR3 sequence is CAIRLGGGDYGYTF. Written as DNA, the CDR3 is TGTGCCATCAGGTTAGGGGGGGGCGACTATGGCTACACCTTC.

The chain links TRBV25-1 to TRBJ2-5; D is undetermined. The V end was cut by 0 bases, the J end by 5 bases, with 4 bases between. The CDR3 is made up of 12 amino acids. Germline CDR1 MGHDK, CDR2 SYGVNS. The CDR3 spells CASSEYEETQYF. The CDR3 DNA sequence: TGTGCCAGCAGTGAATATGAGGAGACCCAGTACTTC.

This clone was seen a single time. The J gene is TRBJ2-3, the V gene TRBV5-1, with TRBD2 identical over 9 bases. V shed 0 bases and J 2 bases; nucleotides not matched to a gene: 7. The germline V gene has CDR1 SGHRS and CDR2 YFSETQ. This CDR3 is built from 17 residues. CDR3 nucleotides: TGCGCCAGCAGCTTGGCAGCTAGCGGGACGTACACAGATACGCAGTATTTT. This translates into CASSLAASGTYTDTQYF.

The gene calls are TRBV11-2 and TRBJ2-3; 10 bases fit TRBD2. With 5 bases clipped from V and 4 bases from J, the junction kept 9 bases outside the gene matches. The germline CDR1 and CDR2 sequences are SGHAT and FQNNGV. The CDR3 has 16 amino acids. The CDR3 sequence: CASSRGAGGPADTQYF. The CDR3 nucleotides are TGTGCCAGCAGCCGGGGAGCGGGAGGGCCGGCAGATACGCAGTATTTT.

The chain is built from TRBV5-1 and TRBJ2-7; 7 positions match TRBD1. Germline assignment: CDR1 SGHRS and CDR2 YFSETQ. The V and J ends lost 1 base and 3 bases, in that order; junction bases with no gene match: 7. The CDR3 is made up of 15 amino acids. The DNA of the CDR3 is TGCGCCAGCAGCTTGACCTCGGGACAGTACTACGAGCAGTACTTC. Translation gives CASSLTSGQYYEQYF. The full variable domain, completed using reference TRBV5-1 and TRBJ2-7, is KAGVTQTPRYLIKTRGQQVTLSCSPISGHRSVSWYQQTPGQGLQFLFEYFSETQRNKGNFPGRFSGRQFSNSRSEMNVSTLELGDSALYLCASSLTSGQYYEQYFGPGTRLTVT.

V is TRBV6-4 and J is TRBJ1-2; TRBD1 is a possible D gene (6 bases). This CDR3 contains 13 residues. V lost 4 bases to trimming and J lost 5 bases, with 11 bases between them. Germline-derived CDR1 and CDR2 are MRHNA and SNTAGT. CDR3 in amino acids: CASSGEGGYGYTF. In DNA, the CDR3 is TGTGCCAGCAGTGGAGAAGGGGGATATGGCTACACCTTC.